This paragraph covers one TCR beta chain sequence. This clone was detected once. It lacks a known antigen. No much larger clone is present one base from it, and per-base qualities are unavailable. The protocol used for the library was the immunoSEQ multiplex PCR assay. A mixture of 60 forward primers for TCR Vbeta segments and 13 reverse primers for TCR Jbeta segments was used in the multiplex PCR. The CDR3 region of rearranged TCR beta genes was amplified from genomic DNA with a multiplex PCR assay. The amplified TCR beta libraries were sequenced on the Illumina HiSeq System as 87-base-pair reads. Under the source paper's analysis protocol: Across the 600 to 700 repertoires, a later analysis counted tens of millions of unique TCR beta chains, some 11 million of which were shared by at least two donors. Raw reads were error-corrected and collapsed into unique sequences by a nearest-neighbor algorithm in which closely related sequences were merged to remove PCR and sequencing errors. V, D and J gene segments were assigned by aligning CDR3 sequences to IMGT reference sequences. Each retained sequence needed at least a six-nucleotide match to both a V gene segment and a J gene segment. A rearrangement was called productive if the CDR3 had no stop codons and remained in frame with V and J, and every other rearrangement was called non-productive. Following IMGT convention, CDR3 was defined as the stretch from the second conserved V-encoded cysteine to the conserved J-encoded phenylalanine. In an earlier analysis of around 540 of the donors, sequences lacking an unambiguous match to a single V gene segment were excluded. An earlier analysis of 587 of the donors classified V segments as functional when productive rearrangements were above 56.7% and as segregating when the standard deviation between donors was above 5%. To diagnose cytomegalovirus status from the catalog of TCR beta chain sequences, a statistical classification framework was built. V and J gene assignment, in a later analysis, came from comparing TCR nucleotide sequences with IMGT/GENE-DB human TR gene sequences. A later analysis assigned CDR3 sequences and most-parsimonious VDJ recombination scenarios with the TCRdist pipeline. In a later analysis, every TCR beta chain was defined by the combination of its CDR3 amino acid sequence and its V-gene family, and reads without a unique V-gene family were dropped. In a later analysis, approximately 590 highly shared, low-generation-probability nucleotide sequences were removed to address suspected cross-contamination and a sequencing artifact. A later analysis calculated a clonal expansion index for each public chain from normalized within-repertoire ranks of inferred template counts. Generation probabilities in a later analysis came from a VDJ recombination model fitted to out-of-frame rearrangements, and those results were checked against IGoR. In a later analysis, hypergeometric tests were used to score TCR-TCR, TCR-HLA and TCR-CMV co-occurrence, with a repertoire-size bias correction applied to TCR pairs. To estimate false discovery rates, a later analysis permuted the HLA or CMV assignments 20 times. In a later analysis, co-occurring TCRs were grouped using DBSCAN, with TCRdist sequence similarity added in when clustering inside HLA-allele-positive subsets. Co-occurrence clustering excluded repertoires with fewer than 30,000 or more than 120,000 public chains, plus five with anomalous nucleotide sharing. The table was pulled from immuneACCESS by TCRdb, which kept in-frame rearrangements only. Such tables lose some clones; where checked, under half of the loss comes from unresolved V genes, and the rest has no known cause. That table is the source of V, J and clone size, and D and trimming were worked out from the DNA. The sample table shows about 94,000 clones, and more than 65% are seen once. The top ten constitute 10% of the sample.

Trimming removed 3 bases from V and 7 bases from J, leaving 13 bases between the germline ends. There are 14 amino acids in the CDR3, from cysteine to phenylalanine inclusive. Here the CDR3 DNA is all that survives: 42 bases in frame from base 1. CDR1 and CDR2, per the germline V gene (reference sequence), are MNHEY and SMNVEV. These data originate in a study of cytomegalovirus exposure and HLA in healthy donors (dated by TCRdb to the late 2010s). Describing the broader study: According to an earlier analysis of around 600 of the donors, 150 million to 200 million T cells yielded over 90 million unique TCR beta sequences and around 300 Gb of sequence data. Besides the first cohort of around 670 subjects, a separate validation cohort made up of 95 to 150 different subjects was used. HLA typing covered class I and class II loci at four-digit resolution. In a later genetic analysis, genome-wide SNP genotypes for about 65% of the roughly 670 donors were used, and that subset was treated as a discovery cohort. The study profiled the T cell repertoires of hundreds of subjects by immunosequencing and related them to cytomegalovirus serostatus. Alongside the repertoire data, information on donor age, sex, ethnicity and CMV serostatus was compiled. Four or five DR-DQ haplotypes were handled as single units for association and clustering because linkage in the cohort was strong. Among the approximately 420 genotyped donors, around 81% belonged to the genetic ancestry cluster associated with self-reported Caucasian donors. The study aimed to test whether signatures of past pathogen exposure could be identified by cataloging public T cell receptors. Approximately 310 gigabases of sequencing data and roughly 90 million unique TCR sequences were included in an early release covering 500 to 750 HLA-typed donors. To study patterns of TCR occurrence, a later analysis re-analyzed previously published TCR beta repertoires from 550 to 800 donors and added high-resolution HLA genotyping. Among several hundred genotyped donors of the cohort, an average of about 220,000 unique TCR beta nucleotide sequences was sequenced per donor, of which about 18% were non-productive. The number of typed donors differed by locus: roughly 629-640 for A, B, C, DRB1 and DQB1; approximately 520 for DQA1; over 600 for DPA1; and 450 to 480 for DPB1. Every repertoire in the discovery cohort had been generated on one and the same sequencing platform. High-throughput TCR immunosequencing, statistical association of individual TCRs with disease status, and machine learning were combined to predict cytomegalovirus infection status. The later analysis used no new phenotypic data to find candidate immune exposures, relying instead on TCR beta sequences and their occurrence across donors. To decide whether each TCR beta V gene segment behaved as functional or pseudogenic, an earlier analysis of approximately 600 of the donors relied on high-throughput TCR beta sequencing. What the study reported, not specific to this receptor: A few of the identified cytomegalovirus-associated TCR beta chains were confirmed in vitro to be specific for cytomegalovirus antigens. Correlated functional status among segregating V segments might be attributable to linkage disequilibrium, but an unknown experimental factor could not be ruled out. In a later genetic analysis, fewer N-insertions in productive TCRs were reported among donors in an Asian-associated ancestry cluster than the roughly 670-donor mean. CMV serostatus was the only immune exposure information available for the cohort. Presence/absence analyses assumed roughly uniform sequencing depth across donors, an assumption that may not hold. The authors suggested that the approach could potentially be extended to other disease states and immunological phenotypes. A later analysis associated some 17,000 TCR beta sequences with specific HLA alleles at a false discovery rate of 0.05. In both the original and validation cohorts, the classifier was reported to diagnose cytomegalovirus status with high specificity and sensitivity. A further reported finding was that TCR beta sequences accurately predicted the HLA-A and HLA-B alleles for most subjects in the first cohort. In a later analysis, most CMV-associated TCR beta chains were found to appear HLA-restricted, with HLA associations seemingly driven largely by CMV exposure. According to a later analysis, TCR association rates differed among HLA loci, with DRB1 alleles showing the most associated TCRs and HLA-C alleles showing the fewest. A later analysis found that HLA-associated TCR beta chains were more clonally expanded and had lower generation probabilities than equally common non-associated chains. A cluster of highly shared sequence variants was judged likely to be a technical artifact of the sequencing pipeline. The study gave a list of under 200 TCR beta chains associated with cytomegalovirus. Some IMGT-functional V segments, including TRBV6-2 and TRBV6-3, could not be distinguished by the 87-base-pair reads and were therefore excluded. While some public TCRs were present in many individuals, most TCR sequences turned up only very rarely across donors. An earlier analysis of 587 of the donors showed that most TCR beta V segments appeared in productive rearrangements either about 87% or about 30% of the time, which broadly matched IMGT annotations. This cohort had only TCR beta chains sequenced, and the lack of alpha or paired-chain data limited which features could be detected. V-gene and J-gene trimming of TCR beta chains was associated with a missense DCLRE1C variant in a later genetic analysis, and the association was replicated in an independent cohort. The earlier analysis of 450 to 700 of the donors excluded over 15 rarely observed V segments, including chromosome 9 orphons, because counts were too low. When HLA alleles, especially DR and DQ, strongly co-occurred, TCR associations were difficult to assign to individual alleles. Several of the top co-occurrence clusters appeared to be linked to parvovirus B19, influenza, CMV and Epstein-Barr virus, according to a later analysis. Because HLA typing was unavailable for some donors at each locus, only the typed subset was used in association tests.

In total, roughly 670 healthy bone marrow donors made up the cohort. At the time of sampling, every cohort member was nominally healthy, though immune exposures that went unrecorded were likely present. Of the 650 to 750 cohort members, around 290 had positive CMV serostatus and approximately 400 had negative CMV serostatus, and CMV serostatus was not recorded for the donor. Each donor provided a peripheral blood sample, and peripheral blood mononuclear cells were used for TCR beta sequencing. The Qiagen DNeasy Blood Extraction Kit was used to extract genomic DNA from the blood cell samples. The receptor chain draws on TRBV27 and TRBJ2-1; the D region possibly corresponds to TRBD1 (6 bases align). The origin of this receptor is a human donor in good health. The sequencing input was PBMCs. The base sequence is TGTGCCAGCAGTTTCTGGGGGCGAGAGAATGAGCAGTTCTTC. Its protein reads: CASSFWGRENEQFF.